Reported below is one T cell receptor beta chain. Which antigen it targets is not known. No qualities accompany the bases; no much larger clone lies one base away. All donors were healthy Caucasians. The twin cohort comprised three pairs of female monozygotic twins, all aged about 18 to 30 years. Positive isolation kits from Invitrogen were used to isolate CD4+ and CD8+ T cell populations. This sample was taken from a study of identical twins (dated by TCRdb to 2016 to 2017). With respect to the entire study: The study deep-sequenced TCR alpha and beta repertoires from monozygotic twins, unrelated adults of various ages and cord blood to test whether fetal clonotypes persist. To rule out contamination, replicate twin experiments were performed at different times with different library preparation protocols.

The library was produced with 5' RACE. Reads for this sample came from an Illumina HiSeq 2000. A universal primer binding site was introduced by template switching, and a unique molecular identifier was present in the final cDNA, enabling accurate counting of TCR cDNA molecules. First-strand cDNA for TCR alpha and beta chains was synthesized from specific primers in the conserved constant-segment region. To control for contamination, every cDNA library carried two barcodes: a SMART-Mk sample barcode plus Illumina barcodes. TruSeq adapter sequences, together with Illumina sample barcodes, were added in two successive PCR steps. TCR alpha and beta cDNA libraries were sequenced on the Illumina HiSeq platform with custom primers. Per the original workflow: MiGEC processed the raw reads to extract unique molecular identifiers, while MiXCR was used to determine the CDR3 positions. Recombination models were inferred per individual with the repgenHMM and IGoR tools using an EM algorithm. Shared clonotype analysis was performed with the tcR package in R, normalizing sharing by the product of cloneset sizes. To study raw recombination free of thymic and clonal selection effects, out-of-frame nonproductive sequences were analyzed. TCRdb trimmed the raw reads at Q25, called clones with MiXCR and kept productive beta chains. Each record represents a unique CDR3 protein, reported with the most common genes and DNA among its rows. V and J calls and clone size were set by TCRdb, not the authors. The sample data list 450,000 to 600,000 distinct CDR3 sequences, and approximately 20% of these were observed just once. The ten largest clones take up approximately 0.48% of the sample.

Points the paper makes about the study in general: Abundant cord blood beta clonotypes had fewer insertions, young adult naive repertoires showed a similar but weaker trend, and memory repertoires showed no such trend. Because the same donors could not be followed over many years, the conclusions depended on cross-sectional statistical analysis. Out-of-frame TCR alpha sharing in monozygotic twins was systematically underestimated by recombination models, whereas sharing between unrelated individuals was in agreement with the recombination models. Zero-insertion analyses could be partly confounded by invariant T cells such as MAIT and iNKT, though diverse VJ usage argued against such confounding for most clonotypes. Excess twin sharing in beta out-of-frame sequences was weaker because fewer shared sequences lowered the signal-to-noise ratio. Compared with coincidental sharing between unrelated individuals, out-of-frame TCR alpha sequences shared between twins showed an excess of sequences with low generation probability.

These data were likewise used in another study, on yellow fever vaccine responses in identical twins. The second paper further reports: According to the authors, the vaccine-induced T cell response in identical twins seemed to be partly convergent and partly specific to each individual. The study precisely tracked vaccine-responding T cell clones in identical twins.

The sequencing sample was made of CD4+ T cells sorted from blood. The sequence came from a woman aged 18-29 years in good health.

The CDR3 protein: CASSPGGLAGGINEQFF. The nucleotide sequence is TGTGCCAGCTCACCGGGAGGACTAGCGGGAGGTATCAATGAGCAGTTCTTC. The sequence is built from TRBV18 and TRBJ2-1; 14 middle bases align to TRBD2. The germline V gene encodes CDR1 KGHSH and CDR2 LQKENI. Inclusive of the bounding cysteine and phenylalanine, the CDR3 is 17 residues long. Kept here is only the CDR3 DNA, which spans 51 bases and is read in frame from base 1. The germline V end is reduced by 3 bases and the J end by 6 bases; junction bases left unmatched: 7.